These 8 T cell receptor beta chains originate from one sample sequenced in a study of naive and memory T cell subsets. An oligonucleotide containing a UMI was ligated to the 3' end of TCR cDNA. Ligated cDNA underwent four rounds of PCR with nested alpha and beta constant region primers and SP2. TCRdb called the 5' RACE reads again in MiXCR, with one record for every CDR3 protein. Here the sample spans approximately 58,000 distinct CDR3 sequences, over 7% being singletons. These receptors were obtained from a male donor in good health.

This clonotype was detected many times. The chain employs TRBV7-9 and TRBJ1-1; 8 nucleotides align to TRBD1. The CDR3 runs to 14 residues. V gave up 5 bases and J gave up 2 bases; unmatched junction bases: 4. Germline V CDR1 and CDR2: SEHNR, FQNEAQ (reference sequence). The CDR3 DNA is TGTGCCAGCAGCCCCCAGGGGGCCAACACTGAAGCTTTCTTT. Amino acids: CASSPQGANTEAFF. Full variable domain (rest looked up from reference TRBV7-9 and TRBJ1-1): DTGVSQNPRHKITKRGQNVTFRCDPISEHNRLYWYRQTLGQGPEFLTYFQNEAQLEKSRLLSDRFSAERPKGSFSTLEIQRTEQGDSAMYLCASSPQGANTEAFFGQGTRLTVV.

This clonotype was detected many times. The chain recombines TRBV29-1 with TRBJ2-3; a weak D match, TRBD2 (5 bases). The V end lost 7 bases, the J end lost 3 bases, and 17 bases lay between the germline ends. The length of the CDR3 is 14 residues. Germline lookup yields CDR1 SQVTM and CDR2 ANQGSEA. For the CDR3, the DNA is TGCAGCGCTCTCCGGGGAGAGGGTACAGATACGCAGTATTTT. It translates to CSALRGEGTDTQYF.

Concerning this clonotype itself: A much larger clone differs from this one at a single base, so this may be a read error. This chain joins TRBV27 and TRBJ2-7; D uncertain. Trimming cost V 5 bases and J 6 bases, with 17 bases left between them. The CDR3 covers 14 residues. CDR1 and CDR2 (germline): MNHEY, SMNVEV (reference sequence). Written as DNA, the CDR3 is TGTGCCAGCAGTGTCTCGCCGAACACCTGCGAGCAGTACTTC. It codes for CASSVSPNTCEQYF.

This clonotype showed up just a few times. The CDR3 here is CASSLYGTEYGYTF. The CDR3 nucleotides are TGTGCCAGCAGCTTATACGGGACAGAATATGGCTACACCTTC. This chain joins TRBV11-2 and TRBJ1-2, with TRBD1 identical over 7 bases. V was clipped by 2 bases and J by 5 bases; unmatched bases: 5. This CDR3 has 14 residues. Germline assignment: CDR1 SGHAT and CDR2 FQNNGV.

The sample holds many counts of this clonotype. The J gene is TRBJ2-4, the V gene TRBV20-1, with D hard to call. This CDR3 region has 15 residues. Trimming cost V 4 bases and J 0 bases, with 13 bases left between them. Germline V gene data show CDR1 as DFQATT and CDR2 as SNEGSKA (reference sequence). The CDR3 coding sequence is TGCAGTGCTACCCCCTCAACTCTAGCCAAAAACATTCAGTACTTC. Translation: CSATPSTLAKNIQYF.

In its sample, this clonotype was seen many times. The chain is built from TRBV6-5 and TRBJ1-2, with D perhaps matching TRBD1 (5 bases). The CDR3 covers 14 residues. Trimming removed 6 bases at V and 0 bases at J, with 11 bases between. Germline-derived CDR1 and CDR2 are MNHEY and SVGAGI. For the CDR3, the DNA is TGTGCCAGCAGAGAGGGGCCTTCTAACTATGGCTACACCTTC. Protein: CASREGPSNYGYTF.

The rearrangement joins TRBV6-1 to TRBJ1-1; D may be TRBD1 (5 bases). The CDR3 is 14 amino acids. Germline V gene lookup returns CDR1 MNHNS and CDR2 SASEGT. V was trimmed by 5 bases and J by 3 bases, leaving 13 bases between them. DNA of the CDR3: TGTGCCAGCAGTACTCAAAGAGGGGACACTGAAGCTTTCTTT. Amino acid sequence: CASSTQRGDTEAFF.

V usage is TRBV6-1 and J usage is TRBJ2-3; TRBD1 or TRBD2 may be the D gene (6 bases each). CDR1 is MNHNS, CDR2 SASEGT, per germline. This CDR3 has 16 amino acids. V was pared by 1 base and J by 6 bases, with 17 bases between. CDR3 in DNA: TGTGCCAGCAGTGAAGTAGGGGGGCGTACCACGGATACGCAGTATTTT. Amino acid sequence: CASSEVGGRTTDTQYF.